The subject of this entry is one T cell receptor beta chain. What it binds is unknown. This specimen comes from a study of graft-versus-host responses after intestinal transplantation. About the study: Every one of the recipients received anti-thymocyte globulin induction and afterwards took tacrolimus and steroids for approximately 3 years. Study outcomes and limitations: Present in recipient marrow, GvH clones included some that appeared first in ileum or blood.

The V gene lost 6 bases and the J gene lost 7 bases, with 13 bases spanning the gap. CDR1 is LGHNT, CDR2 FRNRAP, per germline. There are 13 residues in the CDR3. Some clones are missing from TCRdb's copy, which holds only in-frame ones; the method was immunoSEQ multiplex PCR. The sample yields 75,000 to 90,000 clones, 85% to 90% seen once. V gene TRBV12-5 combines with J gene TRBJ2-1; D might be TRBD2 (6 bases). The sequence derives from a human donor who received an intestinal transplant. The sequenced sample was unstimulated CD4+ T cells sorted from spleen or lymph node cells, obtained before intestinal transplant. The CDR3 region is CASGGLKGNEQFF. The CDR3 DNA sequence: TGTGCTAGTGGGGGACTCAAAGGGAATGAGCAGTTCTTC.